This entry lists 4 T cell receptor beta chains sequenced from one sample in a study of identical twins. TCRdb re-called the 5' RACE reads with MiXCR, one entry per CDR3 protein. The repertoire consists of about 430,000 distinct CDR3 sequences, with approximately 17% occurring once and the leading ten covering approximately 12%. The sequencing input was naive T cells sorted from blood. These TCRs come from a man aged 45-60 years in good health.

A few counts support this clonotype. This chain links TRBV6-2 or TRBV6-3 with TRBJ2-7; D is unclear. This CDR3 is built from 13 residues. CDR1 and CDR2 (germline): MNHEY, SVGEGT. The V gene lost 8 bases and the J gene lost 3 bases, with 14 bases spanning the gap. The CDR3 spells CASAPFRYYEQYF. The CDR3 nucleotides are TGTGCCAGCGCTCCTTTCCGCTACTACGAGCAGTACTTC.

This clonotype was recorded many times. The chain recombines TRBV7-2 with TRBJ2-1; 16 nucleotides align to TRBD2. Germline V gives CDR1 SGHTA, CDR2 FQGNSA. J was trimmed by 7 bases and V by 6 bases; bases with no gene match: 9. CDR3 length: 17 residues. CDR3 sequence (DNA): TGTGCCAGCAGAATACTTCCGGGACTAGCGGGAGGGAATGAGCAGTTCTTC. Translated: CASRILPGLAGGNEQFF.

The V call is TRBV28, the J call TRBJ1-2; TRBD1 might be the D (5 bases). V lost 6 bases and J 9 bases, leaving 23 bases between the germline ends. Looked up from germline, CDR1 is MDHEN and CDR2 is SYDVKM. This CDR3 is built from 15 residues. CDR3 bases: TGTGCCAGCAGCCCCATTGCGGGGGTGGAAAGTAGCTACACCTTC. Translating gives CASSPIAGVESSYTF.

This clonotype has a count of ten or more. CDR3 sequence: CASSPAGRGQPQHF. CDR3 bases: TGTGCCAGCTCGCCTGCTGGCAGGGGTCAGCCCCAGCATTTT. V is TRBV18 and J is TRBJ1-5, with D possibly being TRBD1 (6 bases). Per the germline V gene, CDR1 is KGHSH and CDR2 is LQKENI. The V end was cut by 6 bases, the J end by 6 bases, with 15 bases between. The CDR3 covers 14 residues.